Below, 20 T cell receptor beta chains from the same sample are listed, as sequenced in a study of blood T cell repertoires in COVID-19. TCRdb keeps only in-frame clones here, not all; method: immunoSEQ multiplex PCR. Of roughly 150,000 clones in the sample, approximately 80% were seen once. Material: PBMCs or T cells enriched from blood (not recorded which). These receptors were taken from a man in his 70s who had been exposed to COVID-19.

V is TRBV5-3 and J is TRBJ2-7; tentative D call: TRBD2 (6 bases). TRBV5-3 is marked as an open reading frame, function uncertain. The CDR3 extends over 13 amino acids. V was cut by 5 bases and J by 3 bases, with 12 bases left in between. This CDR3 is CARSRELVYEQYF. As DNA, the CDR3 is TGTGCCAGAAGTCGGGAGTTGGTCTACGAGCAGTACTTC.

V and J are TRBV4-3 and TRBJ2-7; maybe TRBD2 (5 bases). Trimming removed 0 bases at V and 7 bases at J, with 22 bases between. In germline, CDR1 is LGHNA, CDR2 YSLEER. The CDR3 covers 17 residues. The CDR3, as DNA: TGCGCCAGCAGCCAAGATCCCCCCGGGCCCCGGGGTTCAGAGCAGTACTTC. It is translated as CASSQDPPGPRGSEQYF.

The chain couples TRBV5-5 to TRBJ2-7; TRBD1 agrees at 7 bases. CDR1 SGHKS and CDR2 YYEKEE come from the germline V gene (reference sequence). After removal of 1 base from V and 4 bases from J, the junction contained 5 bases not matched to a gene. The CDR3 has 14 amino acids. CDR3 bases: TGTGCCAGCAGCTTGACAGGGGTGGCATACGAGCAGTACTTC. Its translation: CASSLTGVAYEQYF.

Note on this clone: The sample carries other DNA sequences with the same CDR3. The chain recombines TRBV7-9 with TRBJ2-1, with no clear D. V lost 1 base and J lost 1, with 5 bases in between. The CDR3 covers 14 residues. Germline V lookup: CDR1 SEHNR, CDR2 FQNEAQ (reference sequence). CDR3 sequence (DNA): TGTGCCAGCAGCTTAGATCGGTCCTACAATGAGCAGTTCTTC. It codes for CASSLDRSYNEQFF. Drawing the rest from reference TRBV7-9 and TRBJ2-1, the complete variable domain is DTGVSQNPRHKITKRGQNVTFRCDPISEHNRLYWYRQTLGQGPEFLTYFQNEAQLEKSRLLSDRFSAERPKGSFSTLEIQRTEQGDSAMYLCASSLDRSYNEQFFGPGTRLTVL.

The chain links TRBV5-1 to TRBJ1-4; D is possibly TRBD1 (5 bases). The CDR3 covers 15 residues. Trimming stripped 4 bases from V and 7 bases from J, with 17 bases between. Germline CDR1 SGHRS, CDR2 YFSETQ. CDR3 DNA: TGCGCCAGCAGCCCTGCCGGGCCCCAGGGTGAAAAACTGTTTTTT. Amino acid sequence: CASSPAGPQGEKLFF.

This chain connects TRBV19 to TRBJ1-1; D not resolved. Trimming took off 3 bases at V and 5 bases at J, with 7 bases between the two ends. The CDR3 has 12 residues. Germline-derived CDR1 and CDR2 are LNHDA and SQIVND (reference sequence). The CDR3 nucleotides read TGTGCCAGTAGTATCGGGAGAACTGAAGCTTTCTTT. Protein product: CASSIGRTEAFF.

This clone turned up a few times. V gene TRBV23-1 combines with J gene TRBJ1-1; D is ambiguous. TRBV23-1 is an ORF, and what it does is uncertain. The V gene lost 0 bases and the J gene lost 2 bases, with 7 bases spanning the gap. The CDR3 has 14 amino acids. CDR3 region: CASSQSCSNTEAFF. The DNA of the CDR3 is TGCGCCAGCAGTCAATCGTGCAGTAACACTGAAGCTTTCTTT.

The V and J genes are TRBV7-2 and TRBJ2-2; the match to TRBD2 covers 9 bases. This CDR3 is built from 18 residues. Trimming removed 5 bases from V and 2 bases from J; junction bases left unmatched: 12. Germline V gene data show CDR1 as SGHTA and CDR2 as FQGNSA. The CDR3 sequence is CASSPRQAGGPNTGELFF. CDR3 sequence (DNA): TGTGCCAGCAGCCCCCGGCAGGCGGGAGGGCCTAACACCGGGGAGCTGTTTTTT. Variable domain in full (rest from reference TRBV7-2 and TRBJ2-2): GAGVSQSPSNKVTEKGKDVELRCDPISGHTALYWYRQSLGQGLEFLIYFQGNSAPDKSGLPSDRFSAERTGGSVSTLTIQRTQQEDSAVYLCASSPRQAGGPNTGELFFGEGSRLTVL.

The chain couples TRBV18 to TRBJ2-1; D gene uncertain. The germline V and J ends were trimmed by 0 bases and 7 bases, with 7 bases remaining between them. Germline-derived CDR1 and CDR2 are KGHSH and LQKENI. This CDR3 is 13 amino acids long. The CDR3 region has the DNA TGTGCCAGCTCACCACCGCTAGGAAATGAGCAGTTCTTC. Amino acids: CASSPPLGNEQFF.

This clone was detected only a few times. The V gene is TRBV2, the J gene TRBJ2-1, with D hard to call. Germline loops: CDR1 SNHLY, CDR2 FYNNEI. V gave up 7 bases and J gave up 2 bases, with 12 bases separating them. The CDR3 has 14 amino acids. CDR3 in DNA: TGTGCCAGCATTGCGCGTGTTACCTACAATGAGCAGTTCTTC. Translating it yields CASIARVTYNEQFF.

This chain links TRBV5-5 with TRBJ1-5; 8 bases match TRBD1. Per the germline V gene, CDR1 is SGHKS and CDR2 is YYEKEE (reference sequence). This CDR3 spans 15 amino acids. The V segment lost 1 base and the J segment 6 bases; nucleotides outside the gene matches: 6. CDR3 loop: CASSLNRGLSQPQHF. The CDR3, as DNA: TGTGCCAGCAGCTTGAACAGGGGGTTAAGTCAGCCCCAGCATTTT. Based on the CDR3 plus reference TRBV5-5 and TRBJ1-5, the full variable domain is DAGVTQSPTHLIKTRGQQVTLRCSPISGHKSVSWYQQVLGQGPQFIFQYYEKEERGRGNFPDRFSARQFPNYSSELNVNALLLGDSALYLCASSLNRGLSQPQHFGDGTRLSIL.

The rearrangement links TRBV7-2 to TRBJ2-3; 8 nucleotides line up with TRBD2. CDR1 is SGHTA, CDR2 FQGNSA, per germline. V lost 1 base, J lost 3 bases, and 9 bases stayed unmatched. The CDR3 is made up of 17 amino acids. The CDR3: CASSLEAGVHGTDTQYF. The CDR3 DNA reads TGTGCCAGCAGCTTAGAAGCGGGGGTGCACGGTACAGATACGCAGTATTTT.

V usage is TRBV29-1 and J usage is TRBJ1-2; 9 bases agree with TRBD1. Losses at the gene ends were 5 bases for V and 4 bases for J; bases not matched to a gene: 5. Germline V gives CDR1 SQVTM, CDR2 ANQGSEA. The CDR3 covers 13 residues. CDR3 residues: CSVYGTGLYGYTF. Here the CDR3 DNA reads TGCAGCGTTTATGGGACAGGGCTCTATGGCTACACCTTC.

This chain uses TRBV28 with TRBJ1-4, with a possible D match to TRBD1 (5 bases). CDR3 length: 14 residues. Per the germline V gene, CDR1 is MDHEN and CDR2 is SYDVKM. Between the trimmed V and J ends, which lost 2 bases and 5 bases, there was a span of 9 bases. CDR3 nucleotides: TGTGCCAGCAGTTTAAGACAGTTCAATGAAAAACTGTTTTTT. It specifies CASSLRQFNEKLFF.

J is TRBJ1-1 and V is TRBV30; no clear D gene. Trimming left V 0 bases short and J 0 bases short, with 8 bases between. CDR1 is GTSNPN and CDR2 is SVGIG in the germline V gene (reference sequence). The CDR3 runs 14 residues. This chain's CDR3 is CAWSVGTVNTEAFF. The DNA for the CDR3 is TGTGCCTGGAGTGTTGGCACCGTGAACACTGAAGCTTTCTTT.

J is TRBJ2-1 and V is TRBV4-2; 8 bases are a match to TRBD2. CDR3 length: 16 residues. Germline V gene lookup returns CDR1 LGHNA and CDR2 YNFKEQ. V shed 4 bases and J 1 base; nucleotides not matched to a gene: 6. The CDR3 spells CASSRQAGASYNEQFF. The CDR3 nucleotides read TGTGCCAGCAGCCGGCAAGCGGGGGCTTCCTACAATGAGCAGTTCTTC.

The chain recombines TRBV30 with TRBJ1-5; 7 nucleotides align to TRBD1. The CDR3 length is 15 residues. Germline trimming cut 8 bases from V and 4 bases from J; bases unmatched to any gene: 14. Per germline, CDR1 GTSNPN and CDR2 SVGIG (reference sequence). CDR3 in DNA: TGTGCCGCGGGGGGTCGAGACAGGGAAAATCAGCCCCAGCATTTT. As protein: CAAGGRDRENQPQHF. Full variable domain (outside the CDR3, taken from reference TRBV30 and TRBJ1-5): SQTIHQWPATLVQPVGSPLSLECTVEGTSNPNLYWYRQAAGRGLQLLFYSVGIGQISSEVPQNLSASRPQDRQFILSSKKLLLSDSGFYLCAAGGRDRENQPQHFGDGTRLSIL.

The DNA of the CDR3 is TGTGCCAGCAGCACTCTGGGGAGATCGAACACTGAAGCTTTCTTT. Translating it yields CASSTLGRSNTEAFF. J is TRBJ1-1 and V is TRBV7-8; D not certain. The ends were cut back, 5 bases at V and 1 base at J, with 14 bases in the middle. The CDR3 length is 15 residues. Germline V lookup: CDR1 SGHVS, CDR2 FQNEAQ.

The table lists this clone with a few counts. The chain employs TRBV5-4 and TRBJ1-4, with 7 bases matching TRBD1. CDR3 length: 15 amino acids. Germline lookup yields CDR1 SGHNT and CDR2 YYREEE (reference sequence). The trim removed 3 bases at V and 8 bases at J, leaving 10 bases unmatched. CDR3 in amino acids: CASSYTGTATEKLFF. The CDR3 DNA reads TGTGCCAGCAGCTATACCGGGACAGCGACGGAAAAACTGTTTTTT.

The gene calls are TRBV6-5 and TRBJ1-2, with D maybe TRBD1 (6 bases). Germline V gives CDR1 MNHEY, CDR2 SVGAGI. Deletions cut 0 bases from V and 2 bases from J, with 13 bases between. The CDR3 is made up of 16 amino acids. CDR3 sequence reads: CASSYSGAGANYGYTF. The CDR3 nucleotides read TGTGCCAGCAGTTACTCGGGGGCAGGGGCGAACTATGGCTACACCTTC.